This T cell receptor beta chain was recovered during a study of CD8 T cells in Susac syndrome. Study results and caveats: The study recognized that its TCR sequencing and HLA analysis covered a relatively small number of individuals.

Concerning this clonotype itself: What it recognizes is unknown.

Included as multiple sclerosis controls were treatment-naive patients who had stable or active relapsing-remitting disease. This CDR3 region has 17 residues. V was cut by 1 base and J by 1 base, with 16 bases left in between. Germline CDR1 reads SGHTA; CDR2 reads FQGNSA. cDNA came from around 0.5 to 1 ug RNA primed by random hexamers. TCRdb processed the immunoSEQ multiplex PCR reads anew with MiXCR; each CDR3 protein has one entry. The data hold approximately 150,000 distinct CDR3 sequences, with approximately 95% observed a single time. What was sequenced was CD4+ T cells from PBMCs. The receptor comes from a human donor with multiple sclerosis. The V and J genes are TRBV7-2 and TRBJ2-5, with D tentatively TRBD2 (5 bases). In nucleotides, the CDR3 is TGTGCCAGCAGCTTAGGTGTTGGCAGGAGGCTCCAAGAGACCCAGTACTTC. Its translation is CASSLGVGRRLQETQYF. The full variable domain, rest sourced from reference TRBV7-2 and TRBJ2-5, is GAGVSQSPSNKVTEKGKDVELRCDPISGHTALYWYRQSLGQGLEFLIYFQGNSAPDKSGLPSDRFSAERTGGSVSTLTIQRTQQEDSAVYLCASSLGVGRRLQETQYFGPGTRLLVL.